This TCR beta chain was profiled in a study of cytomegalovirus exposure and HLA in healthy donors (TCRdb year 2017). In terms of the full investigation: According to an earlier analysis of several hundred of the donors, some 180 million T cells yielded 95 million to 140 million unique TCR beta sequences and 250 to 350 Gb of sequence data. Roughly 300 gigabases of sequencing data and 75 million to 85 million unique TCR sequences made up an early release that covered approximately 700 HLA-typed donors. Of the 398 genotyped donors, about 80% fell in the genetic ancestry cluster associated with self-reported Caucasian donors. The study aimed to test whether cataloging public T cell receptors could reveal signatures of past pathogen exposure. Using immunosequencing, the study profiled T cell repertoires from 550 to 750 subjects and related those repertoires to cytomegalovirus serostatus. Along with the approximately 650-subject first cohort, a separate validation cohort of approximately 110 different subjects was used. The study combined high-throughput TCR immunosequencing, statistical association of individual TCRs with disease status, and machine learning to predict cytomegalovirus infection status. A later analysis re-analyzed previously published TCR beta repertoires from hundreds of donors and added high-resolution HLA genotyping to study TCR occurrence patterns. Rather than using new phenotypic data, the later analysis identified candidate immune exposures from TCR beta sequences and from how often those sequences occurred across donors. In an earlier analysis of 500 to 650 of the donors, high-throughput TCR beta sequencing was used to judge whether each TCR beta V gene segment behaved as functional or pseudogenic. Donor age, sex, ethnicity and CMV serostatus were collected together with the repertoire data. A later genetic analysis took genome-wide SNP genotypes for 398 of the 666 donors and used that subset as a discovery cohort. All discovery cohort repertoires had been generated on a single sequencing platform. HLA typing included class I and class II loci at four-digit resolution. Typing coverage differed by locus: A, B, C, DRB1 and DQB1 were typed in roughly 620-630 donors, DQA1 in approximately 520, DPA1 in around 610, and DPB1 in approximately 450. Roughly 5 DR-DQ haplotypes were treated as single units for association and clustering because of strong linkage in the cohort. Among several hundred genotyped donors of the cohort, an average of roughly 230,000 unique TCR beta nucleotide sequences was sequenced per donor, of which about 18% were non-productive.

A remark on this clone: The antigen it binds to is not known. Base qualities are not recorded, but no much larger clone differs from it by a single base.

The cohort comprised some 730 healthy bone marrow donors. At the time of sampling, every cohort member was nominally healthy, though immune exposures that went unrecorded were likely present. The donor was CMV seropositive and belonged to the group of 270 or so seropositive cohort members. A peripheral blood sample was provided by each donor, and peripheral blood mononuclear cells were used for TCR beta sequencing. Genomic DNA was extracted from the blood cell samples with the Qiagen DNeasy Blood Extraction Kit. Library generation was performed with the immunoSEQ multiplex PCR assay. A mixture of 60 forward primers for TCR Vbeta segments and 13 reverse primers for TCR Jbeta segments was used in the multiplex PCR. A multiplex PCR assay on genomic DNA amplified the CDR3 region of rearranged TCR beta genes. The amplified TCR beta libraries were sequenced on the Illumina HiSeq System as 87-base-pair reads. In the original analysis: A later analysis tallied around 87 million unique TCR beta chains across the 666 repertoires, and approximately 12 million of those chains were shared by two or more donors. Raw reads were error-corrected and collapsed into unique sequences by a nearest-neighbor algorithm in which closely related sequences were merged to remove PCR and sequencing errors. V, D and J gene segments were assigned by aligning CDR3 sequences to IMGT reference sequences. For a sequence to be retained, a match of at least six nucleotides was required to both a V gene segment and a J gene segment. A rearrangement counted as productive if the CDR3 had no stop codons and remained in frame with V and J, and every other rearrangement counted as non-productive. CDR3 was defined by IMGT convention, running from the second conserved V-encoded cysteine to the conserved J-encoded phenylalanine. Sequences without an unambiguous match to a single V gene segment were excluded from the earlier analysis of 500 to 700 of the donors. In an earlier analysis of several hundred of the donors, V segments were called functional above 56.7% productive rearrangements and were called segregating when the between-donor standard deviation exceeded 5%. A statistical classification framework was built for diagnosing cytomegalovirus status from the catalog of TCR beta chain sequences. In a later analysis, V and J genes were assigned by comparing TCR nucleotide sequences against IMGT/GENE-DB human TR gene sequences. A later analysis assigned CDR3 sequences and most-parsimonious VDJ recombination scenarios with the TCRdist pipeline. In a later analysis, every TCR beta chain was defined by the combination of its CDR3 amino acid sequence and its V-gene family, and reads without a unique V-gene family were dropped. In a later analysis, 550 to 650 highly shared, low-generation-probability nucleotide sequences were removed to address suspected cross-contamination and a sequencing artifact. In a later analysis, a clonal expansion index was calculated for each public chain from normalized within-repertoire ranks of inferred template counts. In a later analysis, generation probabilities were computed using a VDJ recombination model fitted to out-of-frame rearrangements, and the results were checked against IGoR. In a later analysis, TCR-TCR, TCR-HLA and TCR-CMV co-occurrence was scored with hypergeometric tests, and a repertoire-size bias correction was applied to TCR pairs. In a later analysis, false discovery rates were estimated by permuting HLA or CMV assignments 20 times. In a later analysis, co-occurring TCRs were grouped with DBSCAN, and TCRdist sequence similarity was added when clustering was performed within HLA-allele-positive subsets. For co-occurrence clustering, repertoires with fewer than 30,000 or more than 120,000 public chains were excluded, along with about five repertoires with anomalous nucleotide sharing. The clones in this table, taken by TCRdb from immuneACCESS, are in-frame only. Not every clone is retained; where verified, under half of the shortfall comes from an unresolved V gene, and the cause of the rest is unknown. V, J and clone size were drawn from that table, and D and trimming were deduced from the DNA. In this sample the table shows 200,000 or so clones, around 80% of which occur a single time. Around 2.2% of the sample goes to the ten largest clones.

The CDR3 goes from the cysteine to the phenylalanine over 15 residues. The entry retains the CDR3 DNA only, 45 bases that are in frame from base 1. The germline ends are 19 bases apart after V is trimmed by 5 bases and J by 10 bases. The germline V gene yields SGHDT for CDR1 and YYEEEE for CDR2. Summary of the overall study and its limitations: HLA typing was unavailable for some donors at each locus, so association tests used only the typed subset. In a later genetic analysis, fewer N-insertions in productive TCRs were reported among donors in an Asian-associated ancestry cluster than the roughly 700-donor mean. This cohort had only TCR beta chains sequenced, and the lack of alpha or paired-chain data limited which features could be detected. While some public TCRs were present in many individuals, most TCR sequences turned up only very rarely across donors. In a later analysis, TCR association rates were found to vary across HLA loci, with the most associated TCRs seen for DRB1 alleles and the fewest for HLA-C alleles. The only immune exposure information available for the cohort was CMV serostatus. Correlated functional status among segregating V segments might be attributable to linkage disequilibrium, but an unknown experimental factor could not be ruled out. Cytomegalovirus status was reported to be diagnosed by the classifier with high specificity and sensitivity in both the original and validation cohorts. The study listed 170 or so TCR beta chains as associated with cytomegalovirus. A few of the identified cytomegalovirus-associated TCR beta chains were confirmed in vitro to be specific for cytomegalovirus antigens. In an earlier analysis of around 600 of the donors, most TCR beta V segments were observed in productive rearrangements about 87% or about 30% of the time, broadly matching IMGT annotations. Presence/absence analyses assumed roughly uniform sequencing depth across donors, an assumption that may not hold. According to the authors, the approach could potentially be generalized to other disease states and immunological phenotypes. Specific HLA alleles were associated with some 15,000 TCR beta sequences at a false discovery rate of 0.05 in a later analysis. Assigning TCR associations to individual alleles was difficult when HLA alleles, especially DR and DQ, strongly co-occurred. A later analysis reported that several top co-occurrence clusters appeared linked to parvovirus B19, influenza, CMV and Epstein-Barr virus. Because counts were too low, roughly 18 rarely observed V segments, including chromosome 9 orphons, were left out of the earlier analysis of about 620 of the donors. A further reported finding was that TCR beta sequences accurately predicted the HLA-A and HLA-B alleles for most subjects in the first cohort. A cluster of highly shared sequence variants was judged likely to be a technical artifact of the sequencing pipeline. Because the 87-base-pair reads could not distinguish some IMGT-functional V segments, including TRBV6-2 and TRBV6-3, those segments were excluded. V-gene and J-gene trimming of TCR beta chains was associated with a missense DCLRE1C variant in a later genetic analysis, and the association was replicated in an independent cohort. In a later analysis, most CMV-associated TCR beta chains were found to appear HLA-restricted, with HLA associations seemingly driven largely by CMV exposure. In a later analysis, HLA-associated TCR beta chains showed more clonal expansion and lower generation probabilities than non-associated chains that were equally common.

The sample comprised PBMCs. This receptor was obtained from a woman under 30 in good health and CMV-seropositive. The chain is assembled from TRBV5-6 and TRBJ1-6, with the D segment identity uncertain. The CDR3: CASRFGVGVGSPLHF. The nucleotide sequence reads TGTGCCAGCAGATTCGGGGTGGGCGTCGGCTCACCCCTCCACTTT.